These T cell receptor beta chains were read from a single sample in a study of blood T cell repertoires in COVID-19. Sequencing used immunoSEQ multiplex PCR; TCRdb keeps in-frame clones, though not all of them. The sample holds hundreds of thousands of clones, roughly 85% seen once. The sequencing sample was made of PBMCs or T cells enriched from blood (not recorded which). The receptors originated from a woman aged 40 to 50 with acute COVID-19. The CDR3 runs from the conserved cysteine through the conserved F or W. D genes are given only for firm matches. Clone size is given for some rows only: seen once, a few or many times, or a class if the clone is expanded.

clone size,J gene,V gene,D gene,CDR3 DNA,CDR3 protein
.,TRBJ1-1,TRBV18,.,TGTGCCAGCTCACCACGGACATATTTGAACACTGAAGCTTTCTTT,CASSPRTYLNTEAFF
.,TRBJ2-7,TRBV4-1,.,TGCGCCAGCAGCCAGGAATACAGTAGGTACTACGAGCAGTACTTC,CASSQEYSRYYEQYF
.,TRBJ2-1,TRBV9,TRBD2,TGTGCCAGCAGCGTAGCTGGGGGGGGTTACAATGAGCAGTTCTTC,CASSVAGGGYNEQFF
once,TRBJ2-1,TRBV28,TRBD1,TGTGCCAGCAGACTTCCTGCCGGGACAGGAGTCTACAATGAGCAGTTCTTC,CASRLPAGTGVYNEQFF
.,TRBJ2-7,TRBV10-3,TRBD1,TGTGCCATCAGTGACCCCGGACAGGGGCGCTCCTACGAGCAGTACTTC,CAISDPGQGRSYEQYF
.,TRBJ2-1,TRBV19,TRBD2,TGTGCCAGTAGTATCACTAGCGGGATATACAATGAGCAGTTCTTC,CASSITSGIYNEQFF
few,TRBJ1-3,TRBV2,.,TGTGCCAGCAGCAGGGATGGCAGAAACACCATATATTTT,CASSRDGRNTIYF
.,TRBJ2-7,TRBV9,TRBD2,TGTGCCAGCAGCGTAGTCCCTAGCGGGAGACCCTACGAGCAGTACTTC,CASSVVPSGRPYEQYF
.,TRBJ2-5,TRBV4-1,.,TGCGCCAGCAGCCAACCAAGGAGGCAAGAGACCCAGTACTTC,CASSQPRRQETQYF
.,TRBJ2-5,TRBV7-8,.,TGTGCCAGCAGCCCGGGGAGCAGCCAGTACTTC,CASSPGSSQYF
.,TRBJ2-3,TRBV4-2,TRBD2,TGTGCCAGCAGCCGTCGACTAGCGGGAGATACAGATACGCAGTATTTT,CASSRRLAGDTDTQYF
once,TRBJ2-5,TRBV4-2,.,TGTGCCAGCAGCCCAAGGGGTCAAGAGACCCAGTACTTC,CASSPRGQETQYF
.,TRBJ1-3,TRBV12-3/TRBV12-4,.,TGTGCCAGTGTAAGAAACACCATATATTTT,CASVRNTIYF
.,TRBJ1-6,TRBV19,.,TGTGCCACCGACGACGCCCGGGGGGGAGGCTCACCCCTCCACTTT,CATDDARGGGSPLHF
.,TRBJ1-5,TRBV2,TRBD1,TGTGCCAGCAGGAGAGGGACAGGGCAAAATCAGCCCCAGCATTTT,CASRRGTGQNQPQHF
.,TRBJ2-7,TRBV6-2/TRBV6-3,TRBD2,TGTGCCAGCCGCCAGGCTAGCGGGAGAAACGAGCAGTACTTC,CASRQASGRNEQYF
.,TRBJ1-1,TRBV25-1,.,TGTGCCAGCAGTTCCACTGTCGTCTTTTGGGGGCCTGAAGCTTTCTTT,CASSSTVVFWGPEAFF
.,TRBJ2-2,TRBV19,.,TGTGCCAGTAGTATGGTTGGCGGGATAATGGCCGGGGAGCTGTTTTTT,CASSMVGGIMAGELFF
.,TRBJ1-3,TRBV4-1,.,TGCGCCAGCAGCCAAGAGGCGGGAGTCGCAGGAAACACCATATATTTT,CASSQEAGVAGNTIYF
.,TRBJ1-1,TRBV10-1,.,TGCGCCAGCAGTGATAACAGGCAAGCTTTCTTT,CASSDNRQAFF
.,TRBJ2-1,TRBV12-3/TRBV12-4,.,TGTGCCAGCATGTCCCTCCCCAATGAGCAATTCTTC,CASMSLPNEQFF
.,TRBJ2-7,TRBV5-8,.,TGTGCCAGCAAACCCACAGGGACACTCTCCGGAGGATACGAGCAGTACTTC,CASKPTGTLSGGYEQYF
.,TRBJ1-1,TRBV9,.,TGTGCCAGCAGCCCCACAAAGGCGGGGGAAGCTTTCTTT,CASSPTKAGEAFF
once,TRBJ2-7,TRBV5-1,TRBD1,TGCGCCAGCAGCTTGGTGGCCGGGACAGGGGCCTACGAGCAGTACTTC,CASSLVAGTGAYEQYF
.,TRBJ1-2,TRBV3-1/TRBV3-2,.,TGTGCCAGCAGCCTGGAGGGGCTCTATGGCTACACCTTC,CASSLEGLYGYTF
.,TRBJ2-2,TRBV11-2,TRBD2,TGTGCCAGCAGCTCGACTAGCGGGAGAATCGGGGAGCTGTTTTTT,CASSSTSGRIGELFF
.,TRBJ1-5,TRBV19,.,TGTGCCAGTAGTAATCAGGGTAGCAATCAGCCCCAGCATTTT,CASSNQGSNQPQHF
few,TRBJ2-5,TRBV5-1,.,TGCGCCAGCAGCCCGTCGGGGGGCAGCCCGAGAGAGACCCAGTACTTC,CASSPSGGSPRETQYF
.,TRBJ2-7,TRBV2,.,TGTGCCAGCTTTCTCAGGGGAGGGGACTACGAGCAGTACTTC,CASFLRGGDYEQYF
.,TRBJ1-6,TRBV9,.,TGTGCCAGCAGCGGGCTTCGGGGGGAGGATTCACCCCTCCACTTT,CASSGLRGEDSPLHF
.,TRBJ1-4,TRBV27,.,TGTGCCAGCAGTCTCCAGGGTTGGCGAGGTGAAAAACTGTTTTTT,CASSLQGWRGEKLFF
few,TRBJ1-2,TRBV12-3/TRBV12-4,.,TGTGCCAGCAGGCAGGGTGGTGGCGGCTACACCTTC,CASRQGGGGYTF
.,TRBJ2-2,TRBV5-4,TRBD2,TGTGTCAACTCCGAAGCGGGGCCCGGCGGGGAGCTGTTTTTT,CVNSEAGPGGELFF
.,TRBJ2-7,TRBV7-8,.,TGTGCCAGCAGCCCGAAGTGGCAGGGCACCTACGAGCAGTACTTC,CASSPKWQGTYEQYF
.,TRBJ1-4,TRBV29-1,TRBD1,TGCAGCGTTTCTATGACAGGGTTTAATGAAAAACTGTTTTTT,CSVSMTGFNEKLFF
once,TRBJ2-7,TRBV24-1,TRBD1,TGTGCCACCAGTTCTGGACAGGGGCCCTACGAGCAGTACTTC,CATSSGQGPYEQYF
.,TRBJ2-3,TRBV9,.,TGTGCCAGCAGCGTATCGGCAGATACGCAGTATTTT,CASSVSADTQYF
.,TRBJ1-1,TRBV6-5,.,TGTGCCAGCAGTTACTCGGCCAGGGGCGACACTGAAGCTTTCTTT,CASSYSARGDTEAFF
.,TRBJ2-5,TRBV3-1/TRBV3-2,TRBD2,TGTGCCAGCAGCCAAGGAGGGACTAGCGGGATTAAGGAGACCCAGTACTTC,CASSQGGTSGIKETQYF
.,TRBJ1-2,TRBV7-9,.,TGTGCCAGCAGCCCCGGGACAACATATGGCTACACCTTC,CASSPGTTYGYTF
.,TRBJ1-5,TRBV7-9,TRBD1,TGTGCCAGCAGCCTAGGGACAGGGGCTAATCAGCCCCAGCATTTT,CASSLGTGANQPQHF
.,TRBJ2-2,TRBV28,TRBD1,TGTGCCAGCAGTGCGACAGGGTTGACCGGGGAGCTGTTTTTT,CASSATGLTGELFF
.,TRBJ2-3,TRBV11-2,.,TGTGCCAGCAGCTTCATTTACTTCACAGATACGCAGTATTTT,CASSFIYFTDTQYF
.,TRBJ1-2,TRBV3-1/TRBV3-2,TRBD1,TGTGCCAGCAGCCAAGGACAGGGGGGTGGCTACACCTTC,CASSQGQGGGYTF
.,TRBJ2-2,TRBV7-3,.,TGTGCCAGCAGCCGAGAGGAGTTGGCCGGGGAGCTGTTTTTT,CASSREELAGELFF
once,TRBJ2-3,TRBV13,.,TGTGCCAGCAGCTTTTCCTCACGGTTGGGCACAGATACGCAGTATTTT,CASSFSSRLGTDTQYF
.,TRBJ1-1,TRBV11-2,.,TGTGCCAGCAGCTTAGACGACAGGTTTCTCGAGAACACTGAAGCTTTCTTT,CASSLDDRFLENTEAFF
.,TRBJ1-6,TRBV19,.,TGTGCCAGTAGTATAGACTCCTCACCCCTCCACTTT,CASSIDSSPLHF
.,TRBJ1-1,TRBV28,.,TGTGCCAGCAGTTTCGTCCTACTAGGGACTGAAGCTTTCTTT,CASSFVLLGTEAFF
.,TRBJ1-5,TRBV5-6,.,TGTGCCAGCAGCTTCGGCAATCAGCCCCAGCATTTT,CASSFGNQPQHF
.,TRBJ2-3,TRBV9,.,TGTGCCAGCAGCGTGCTTGGAAGACTTTCTAGCACAGATACGCAGTATTTT,CASSVLGRLSSTDTQYF
many,TRBJ1-1,TRBV2,.,TGTGCCAGCAGCCAGACAGTGAACACTGAAGCTTTCTTT,CASSQTVNTEAFF